The T cell receptor beta chain under discussion was sequenced for a study of T cell responses to AZD1222 COVID-19 vaccine (dated by TCRdb to about 2021). A note on the overall study: TCR sequencing covered over 230 trial participants: 207 given two doses of AZD1222 and approximately 26 given two doses of MenACWY control vaccine. Enrollment into the trials was organized by age into subgroups of 18-55, 56-69 and 70-plus years, and those subgroups contained about 160, 30 and 59 TCR-sequenced participants, respectively. General findings and caveats noted by the study authors: The vaccine-associated CD4 TCRs covered the entire spike protein, and the dominant responses fell in regions 160-218 and 743-854. Reportedly, close to half of the unique spike-specific TCRs recognized epitopes lying outside the regions that are mutated in the B.1.351 and B.1.1.7 variants. After two AZD1222 doses, both the breadth and the depth of spike-specific TCRs were significantly higher than at day 0 and than in MenACWY recipients. Because no day 14 peak-response samples were available, repertoires were characterized only after the peak T cell response. Conclusions about previously exposed vaccinees are limited because only 6 or 7 AZD1222 recipients were SARS-CoV-2 seropositive at baseline. Participants were mostly white British and included more females than males, and it was suggested by the authors that clonal diversity may have been underestimated. The 56-69-year group was small, and its depth increase did not reach significance, likely because of low power.

The time point label on this specimen signifies: about 28 days (+/-7) after the second vaccine dose. AZD1222 recipients given second doses at about 4 weeks or at about 12 weeks were pooled, since spike-specific TCR depth and breadth were not found to differ between the two schedules. Vaccinee samples came from UK trials COV001 and COV002, including a single-blind randomized controlled phase 2/3 trial of AZD1222 (ChAdOx1 nCoV-19) in healthy adults. Trial participant PBMC samples were collected at day 0 and day 28 after the second dose for TCRbeta chain sequencing. The CDR3 covers 15 residues, taking in both the cysteine and the phenylalanine. CDR3 DNA only is kept here, 45 bases in frame from base 1. The CDR3 regions of human TCRbeta chains were analyzed by immunosequencing. The authors processed their data as follows. Repertoire TCRs were matched against a reference library of SARS-CoV-2-specific TCRs generated with the MIRA antigen-specificity platform. Breadth meant the fraction of unique TCRs that were SARS-CoV-2-associated, whereas depth meant the fraction of total T cells that were SARS-CoV-2-associated. Using the MIRA data, each spike-specific TCR was assigned both to the spike region to which the TCR was reactive and to a CD4 or CD8 class. Log10-transformed breadth and depth values were compared by one-way ANOVA with Sidak's multiple comparisons tests. TCRdb carries this immuneACCESS record with in-frame sequences only. Its versions omit some clonotypes, under half of them owing to an unresolved V gene in the studies checked, with the rest unexplained. For V, J and clone size, that table is used; D and trimming come from the DNA. The sample contains approximately 140,000 clones, 80% to 95% of them found a single time. Clones ranked in the top ten supply more than 3% of the sample.

As to this clone: The specificity of this receptor is unknown. No much larger clone exists at a distance of one base, and base qualities are not known.

The chain joins TRBV12-2 to TRBJ1-5; the DNA was not compared with TRBD1, the D call given in the table. TRBV12-2 is flagged as a pseudogene. The sequence was collected from an adult who received the AZD1222 COVID-19 vaccine. This material consisted of peripheral blood, taken 28 days after the second AZD1222 dose. The bases are TGTGCAAGTCGCCCAAGGGGTCCCAGCAATCAGCCCCAGCATTTT. It is translated as CASRPRGPSNQPQHF.